This T cell receptor beta chain was sequenced in a study of patients and donors after allogeneic stem cell transplantation. One entry per CDR3 protein, called by TCRdb with MiXCR from the RT-PCR reads. The table includes 95,000 to 120,000 distinct CDR3 sequences, around 35% detected once. The sequencing input was blood, either unsorted or a sorted T cell fraction (not recorded which). This sequence originates from a human donor who was either an allogeneic HSCT recipient or a stem cell or donor lymphocyte infusion donor (not recorded which). It is not recorded whose cells these are; they may come from a transplant donor.

The CDR3 nucleotides are TGTGCCACCAGTGATTCCAATGAAAAACTGTTTTTT. It yields the protein CATSDSNEKLFF. This chain uses TRBV24-1 with TRBJ1-4; D gene ambiguous. This CDR3 comprises 12 residues. The ends were cut back, 2 bases at V and 5 bases at J, with 2 bases in the middle. Germline CDR1 is KGHDR and CDR2 is SFDVKD.